Each of the 9 T cell receptor beta chains below was sequenced from the same sample in a study of cytomegalovirus exposure and HLA in healthy donors (dated by TCRdb to about 2017). The library was obtained by the immunoSEQ multiplex PCR assay. What TCRdb holds here is the immuneACCESS table cut down to in-frame rearrangements. Part of the clones is not present; checked against another copy, under half of the missing clones reflect an unresolved V gene, and the others are unexplained. The sample table shows about 110,000 clones, and under 85% are seen once. The ten top clones hold 3% of the sample. Sequences were obtained from PBMCs. The receptors shown here come from a woman in her late teens or twenties in good health and CMV-seronegative.

The rearrangement joins TRBV30 to TRBJ1-5, with D possibly being TRBD1 (5 bases). The CDR3 runs to 13 residues. V dropped 1 base and J dropped 7 bases, with 11 bases sitting between them. The germline V gene has CDR1 GTSNPN and CDR2 SVGIG (reference sequence). CDR3: CAWSEGQGQPQHF. CDR3 DNA: TGTGCCTGGAGTGAGGGGCAAGGACAGCCCCAGCATTTT.

V gene TRBV29-1 combines with J gene TRBJ2-1; possibly TRBD2 for D (5 bases). Trimming left V 6 bases short and J 4 bases short, with 16 bases between. This CDR3 is 14 amino acids long. Germline V gives CDR1 SQVTM, CDR2 ANQGSEA. CDR3 DNA sequence: TGCAGCGTAATCCGAGCAACTAGATACAATGAGCAGTTCTTC. As protein: CSVIRATRYNEQFF.

This chain joins TRBV19 and TRBJ2-3; the match to TRBD2 covers 10 bases. Germline trimming cut 6 bases from V and 4 bases from J; bases unmatched to any gene: 7. The CDR3 runs to 15 residues. The germline V gene encodes CDR1 LNHDA and CDR2 SQIVND (reference sequence). CDR3 protein: CASRGSLAGADTQYF. The CDR3 DNA reads TGTGCCAGTAGAGGATCCCTAGCGGGGGCAGATACGCAGTATTTT.

DNA of the CDR3: TGTGCCAGCAGCCCAATCCTGAACACTGAAGCTTTCTTT. As protein: CASSPILNTEAFF. This chain uses TRBV9 with TRBJ1-1; D is ambiguous. Germline CDR1 and CDR2: SGDLS and YYNGEE. V was shortened by 4 bases and J by 0 bases, with 7 bases between the two germline ends. CDR3 length equals 13 residues. Variable domain in full (rest from reference TRBV9 and TRBJ1-1): DSGVTQTPKHLITATGQRVTLRCSPRSGDLSVYWYQQSLDQGLQFLIQYYNGEERAKGNILERFSAQQFPDLHSELNLSSLELGDSALYFCASSPILNTEAFFGQGTRLTVV.

The chain couples TRBV23-1 to TRBJ2-3; D gene uncertain. TRBV23-1 is an ORF, and what it does is uncertain. This CDR3 comprises 13 residues. The germline V and J ends were trimmed by 10 bases and 2 bases, with 13 bases remaining between them. The CDR3 coding sequence is TGCGCCATCAAATTTGAGGACACAGATACGCAGTATTTT. Its protein product is CAIKFEDTDTQYF.

This clone was recorded only once. The gene calls are TRBV2 and TRBJ2-1, with D tentatively TRBD1 (6 bases). CDR3 length equals 12 residues. Trimming removed 6 bases at V and 11 bases at J, with 14 bases between. The germline CDR1 and CDR2 sequences are SNHLY and FYNNEI. The CDR3 region has the DNA TGTGCCAGCAGCCTGGACAGCGTCAAGCAGTTCTTC. It specifies CASSLDSVKQFF.

The V call is TRBV9, the J call TRBJ2-7; 10 bases map to TRBD1. The CDR3 consists of 14 residues. Germline CDR1 and CDR2: SGDLS and YYNGEE. With 3 bases clipped from V and 6 bases from J, the junction kept 6 bases outside the gene matches. CDR3 DNA sequence: TGTGCCAGCAGCGCGAGACAGGGGGCAACCGAGCAGTACTTC. It yields the protein CASSARQGATEQYF.

The rearrangement links TRBV20-1 to TRBJ1-1, with D unclear. CDR3 size: 10 residues. Trimming took off 5 bases at V and 1 base at J, with 2 bases between the two ends. Germline loops: CDR1 DFQATT, CDR2 SNEGSKA (reference sequence). The DNA of the CDR3 is TGCAGTGCTCAGAACACTGAAGCTTTCTTT. Protein: CSAQNTEAFF.

This clone was recorded a few times. V gene TRBV25-1 combines with J gene TRBJ1-5, with TRBD1 matching over 9 bases. V trimming: 4 bases; J trimming: 0 bases; junction bases outside the gene matches: 10. This CDR3 is 18 amino acids long. Per the germline V gene, CDR1 is MGHDK and CDR2 is SYGVNS. The CDR3 loop reads CASSAIGRDRDSNQPQHF. The CDR3 DNA reads as TGTGCCAGCAGTGCCATCGGCCGGGACAGGGATAGCAATCAGCCCCAGCATTTT.